This T cell receptor beta chain originates from a study of shared clonotypes between healthy human individuals. At least ten counts were recorded for this clone. The germline V gene encodes CDR1 SGHTA and CDR2 FQGTGA. The CDR3 extends over 16 amino acids. Trimming removed 4 bases at V and 9 bases at J, with 22 bases between. Here immunoSEQ multiplex PCR was the method, and the copy in TCRdb shows in-frame clones only, minus some. Altogether around 510,000 clones are present, around three quarters being singletons, with the ten largest covering around 13%. The V call is TRBV7-3, the J call TRBJ2-1; either TRBD1 or TRBD2 may fit D (5 bases each). The sequence was obtained from a woman aged 40 to 49 in good health. Some clones in this sample may be carry-over from other donors' samples. Source material: PBMCs. CDR3 loop: CASSSTPPGPDREQFF. CDR3 coding DNA: TGTGCCAGCAGCTCAACCCCTCCGGGACCCGATCGTGAGCAGTTCTTC.